The 6 T cell receptor beta chains below all came from one sample that was sequenced in a study of response to subunit inactivated influenza vaccine. MiXCR was run by TCRdb on the RT-PCR reads, yielding one entry per CDR3 protein. The sample consists of roughly 500,000 distinct CDR3 sequences, approximately 20% of them appearing once. These data are also associated with another study on T cells expressing NK-cell markers. That paper notes: Making the TCR beta cDNA relied on 5'RACE template switching with UMIs.

Sequencing was performed on CD4+ T cells sorted from PBMCs, taken 11 to 12 days after vaccination. These receptors all stem from a man aged 50-59 years who received an inactivated influenza vaccine.

This clonotype was recorded a few times. This CDR3 is CASGDLMNTEAFF. As DNA, the CDR3 is TGTGCCAGCGGGGACCTTATGAACACTGAAGCTTTCTTT. The chain recombines TRBV12-3 or TRBV12-4 with TRBJ1-1, with D perhaps matching TRBD1 (5 bases). V lost 8 bases and J lost 0, with 10 bases in between. This CDR3 spans 13 amino acids.

This clonotype was seen more than once but under ten times. The rearrangement links TRBV4-1 to TRBJ2-7; 7 bases agree with TRBD1. The CDR3 has 14 residues. Germline CDR1 reads MGHRA; CDR2 reads YSYEKL. With V trimmed by 0 bases and J by 3 bases, 2 bases remained unmatched. In DNA form, the CDR3 reads TGCGCCAGCAGCCAAGAAGGGGGCCGCTACGAGCAGTACTTC. This translates into CASSQEGGRYEQYF.

This clonotype was found a few times. The V gene is TRBV4-2, the J gene TRBJ2-2, with D hard to call. The CDR3 contains 15 residues. V was trimmed by 0 bases and J by 4 bases, leaving 9 bases between them. Per germline, CDR1 LGHNA and CDR2 YNFKEQ. This CDR3 reads CASSQDHGLTGELFF. The CDR3 nucleotides are TGTGCCAGCAGCCAAGATCACGGTCTCACCGGGGAGCTGTTTTTT.

The chain recombines TRBV24-1 with TRBJ2-1; weak D call: TRBD2 (7 bases). Germline CDR1 is KGHDR and CDR2 is SFDVKD. The CDR3 runs to 16 residues. V was clipped by 4 bases and J by 8 bases, with 20 bases between them. The CDR3 spells CATSDRREGGGYEQFF. The CDR3 coding sequence is TGTGCCACCAGTGACCGGAGGGAGGGGGGAGGCTATGAGCAGTTCTTC.

The rearrangement links TRBV5-1 to TRBJ2-2; no reliable D call. V was pared by 0 bases and J by 3 bases, with 9 bases between. This CDR3 contains 15 residues. Germline CDR1 SGHRS, CDR2 YFSETQ. This chain's CDR3 is CASSLAVQDTGELFF. The CDR3 DNA follows: TGCGCCAGCAGCTTGGCCGTACAAGACACCGGGGAGCTGTTTTTT.

Only a few counts were recorded for this clonotype. V is TRBV21-1 and J is TRBJ2-7. TRBV21-1 is described as a pseudogene. This CDR3 contains 12 residues. The CDR3 region is CASSNGSYEQYF. CDR3 sequence (DNA): TGTGCCAGCAGCAACGGCAGCTACGAGCAGTACTTC.